This TCR beta chain was sequenced for a study of T cell repertoires in cytomegalovirus infection (dated by TCRdb to the late 2010s). Context from the whole study: Because public TCR beta signatures pointed to carriage of CMV infection together with the matching HLA type, the HLA type of each donor mattered for the analysis.

This clonotype was recorded a few times. Its antigen has not been determined. Base qualities are not at hand, and no much larger clone is one base apart. Data came from an Illumina HiSeq 1500. TCRdb handled the public reads itself, with Q25 trimming in fastp and clone calling in MiXCR, and kept productive beta chains. Each CDR3 protein gets just one entry, which takes the most common genes and DNA from the rows behind it. The sample table lists around 490,000 distinct CDR3 sequences, 26% of them with a count of one. The top ten constitute less than 15% of the sample. The CDR3 measures 15 amino acids from cysteine to phenylalanine. The retained sequence is limited to the CDR3, 45 bases, with the frame set at the first base. Looking up the germline V gene yields CDR1 SGHTA and CDR2 FQGNSA. The junction shows trimming of 4 bases on V and 1 base on J, and the gene matches do not reach 4 bases of it. Results and caveats for the whole study, not just this receptor: In both this cohort and an independent approximately 400-donor cohort, the cumulative frequency of public TCR beta family members distinguished carriers of CMV infection plus the relevant HLA type. The ex vivo response was dominated by HLA-C-restricted CMV-specific TCR beta clonotypes, which also provided the single most frequent clonotype in two of eight donors.

The chain was built from TRBV7-2 and TRBJ2-7, and TRBD2 aligns with 10 junction nucleotides. This clonotype was obtained from a human donor in good health (CMV status not recorded). Some clones in this sample may be carry-over from other donors' samples. Sequencing was performed on PBMCs. The encoded CDR3 is CASSSLAGESYEQYF. The DNA sequence is as follows: TGTGCCAGCAGCTCCCTAGCGGGGGAGTCCTACGAGCAGTACTTC. When the CDR3 is completed using the reference TRBV7-2 and TRBJ2-7 genes on either side, the full variable domain is GAGVSQSPSNKVTEKGKDVELRCDPISGHTALYWYRQSLGQGLEFLIYFQGNSAPDKSGLPSDRFSAERTGGSVSTLTIQRTQQEDSAVYLCASSSLAGESYEQYFGPGTRLTVT.